This T cell receptor (beta chain) was retrieved from a study of T cell repertoires in cytomegalovirus infection. Study background: The public TCR beta signatures pointed to both CMV infection and matching HLA type. Study-wide results and limits: Ex vivo, HLA-C-restricted CMV-specific TCR beta clonotypes prevailed over the rest of the response. Summed frequency of shared TCR beta families picked out CMV carriers who also had the relevant HLA.

One entry per CDR3 protein results from TCRdb running MiXCR on the reads. The sample has 200,000 to 300,000 distinct CDR3 sequences; roughly 15% are singletons. This CDR3 is 16 amino acids long. V was cut by 6 bases and J by 4 bases, with 18 bases left in between. This clonotype was recorded at least ten times. What it recognizes is unknown. The sequenced sample was PBMCs. This sequence joins TRBV12-3 or TRBV12-4 and TRBJ2-2; perhaps TRBD2 as D (6 bases). The origin of this receptor is a human donor in good health (CMV status not recorded). Some clones in this sample may be carry-over from other donors' samples. The CDR3 sequence is CASRRGTELPTGELFF. CDR3 nucleotides: TGTGCCAGCAGGCGGGGAACAGAACTACCCACCGGGGAGCTGTTTTTT.